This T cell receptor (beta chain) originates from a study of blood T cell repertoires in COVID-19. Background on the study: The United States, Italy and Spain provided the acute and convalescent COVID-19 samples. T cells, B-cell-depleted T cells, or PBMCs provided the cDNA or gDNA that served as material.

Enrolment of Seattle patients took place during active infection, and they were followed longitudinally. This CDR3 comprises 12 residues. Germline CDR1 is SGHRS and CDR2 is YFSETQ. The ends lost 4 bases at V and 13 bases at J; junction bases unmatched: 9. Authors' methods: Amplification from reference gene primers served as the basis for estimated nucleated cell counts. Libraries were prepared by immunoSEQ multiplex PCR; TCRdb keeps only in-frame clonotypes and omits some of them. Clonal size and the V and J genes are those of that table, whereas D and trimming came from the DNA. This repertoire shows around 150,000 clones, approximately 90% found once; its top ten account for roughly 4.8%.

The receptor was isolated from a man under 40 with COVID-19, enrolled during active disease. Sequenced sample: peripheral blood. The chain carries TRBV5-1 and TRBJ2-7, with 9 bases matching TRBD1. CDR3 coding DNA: TGCGCCAGCAGCCCCCGGGACAGGGTACCTTACTTC. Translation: CASSPRDRVPYF.